Given below is one TCR beta chain in context. This record comes from a study of chemoradiotherapy in HPV16-positive cancers. Only in-frame clones appear in the TCRdb table, and some are missing; sequencing was by immunoSEQ multiplex PCR. The sample lists about 10,000 clones, around 86% occurring once. The TCR was taken from a human donor with HPV-associated anogenital cancer. Sequencing used blood, obtained from a patient who underwent chemoradiotherapy.

CDR3: CASSSGMGGTYNSPLHF. The CDR3 DNA follows: TGCGCCAGCAGCTCGGGGATGGGGGGAACCTATAATTCACCCCTCCACTTT. This chain connects TRBV5-1 to TRBJ1-6; TRBD1 is a possible D gene (5 bases). The V gene lost 3 bases and the J gene lost 2 bases, with 15 bases spanning the gap. The germline gives CDR1 SGHRS, CDR2 YFSETQ. The CDR3 is 17 residues long.